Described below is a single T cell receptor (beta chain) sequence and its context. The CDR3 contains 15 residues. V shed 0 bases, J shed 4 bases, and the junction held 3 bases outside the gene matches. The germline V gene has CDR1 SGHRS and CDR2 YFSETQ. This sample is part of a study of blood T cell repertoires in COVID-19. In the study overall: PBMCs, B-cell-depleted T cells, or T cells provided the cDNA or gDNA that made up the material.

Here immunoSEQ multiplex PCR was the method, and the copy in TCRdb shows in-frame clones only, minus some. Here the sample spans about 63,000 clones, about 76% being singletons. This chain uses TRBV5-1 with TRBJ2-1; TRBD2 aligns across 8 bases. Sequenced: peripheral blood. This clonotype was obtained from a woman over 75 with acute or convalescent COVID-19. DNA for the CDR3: TGCGCCAGCAGCTTGGTTAGCGGGACTTACAATGAGCAGTTCTTC. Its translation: CASSLVSGTYNEQFF.